The 29 T cell receptor beta chains given below trace back to one sample, sequenced in a study of technical replicates of blood from a handful of donors. Assay: immunoSEQ multiplex PCR; the TCRdb copy retains only in-frame clones and omits some. The sample holds 76,000 or so clones, 91% seen once. The specimen sequenced was T cells isolated from PBMCs. The source is a human donor in good health.

This chain links TRBV11-3 with TRBJ2-5; 16 bases line up with TRBD2. The CDR3 spans 18 residues. In germline, CDR1 is SGHNT, CDR2 YENEEA. The V gene end was trimmed by 5 bases and the J gene end by 3 bases; junction bases not matched to a gene: 9. The CDR3 loop reads CASSPSGLAGGDEETQYF. The CDR3 bases are TGTGCCAGCAGCCCATCGGGACTAGCGGGGGGGGATGAAGAGACCCAGTACTTC.

This chain links TRBV5-4 with TRBJ2-3; D gene ambiguous. V lost 4 bases and J 5 bases, leaving 8 bases between the germline ends. The CDR3 covers 12 residues. The germline V gene encodes CDR1 SGHNT and CDR2 YYREEE (reference sequence). Here the CDR3 DNA reads TGTGCCAGCAGCCTAGTGAAAGATACGCAGTATTTT. Residues: CASSLVKDTQYF.

CDR3 nucleotide sequence: TGTGCTAGTGGTTTGAGATGGCAGGTCCCAAGCTGCAATCAGCCCCAGCATTTT. This translates into CASGLRWQVPSCNQPQHF. V gene TRBV12-5 combines with J gene TRBJ1-5, with D unclear. Germline V lookup: CDR1 LGHNT, CDR2 FRNRAP. With 2 bases removed from V and 2 bases from J, the gap between germline ends came to 19 bases. There are 18 residues in the CDR3.

The chain couples TRBV14 to TRBJ1-2; weak D call: TRBD1 (5 bases). The CDR3 runs 14 residues. Germline CDR1 SGHDN, CDR2 FVKESK. V lost 0 bases and J lost 4, with 9 bases in between. The CDR3 protein is CASSQDARAYGYTF. The DNA of the CDR3 is TGTGCCAGCAGCCAAGATGCCAGGGCCTATGGCTACACCTTC.

CDR3 protein: CASSFGQYSNQPQHF. In DNA form, the CDR3 reads TGTGCCAGCAGCTTTGGACAGTATAGCAATCAGCCCCAGCATTTT. The chain joins TRBV5-6 to TRBJ1-5; possibly TRBD1 for D (6 bases). Germline values: CDR1 SGHDT, CDR2 YYEEEE. V lost 2 bases to trimming and J lost 0 bases, with 9 bases between them. The CDR3 sequence is 15 residues long.

In regard to this clone: Since no conserved phenylalanine or tryptophan closes the CDR3, a read error is the likely cause. The limits of the CDR3 on the DNA are not certain, so only TCRdb's listed CDR3 is given. The rearrangement uses TRBV28 and TRBJ2-3; the DNA was not used to check the table's D call, TRBD2. A total of 14 residues make up the CDR3, ends included. CDR1 and CDR2 from the germline V gene are MDHEN and SYDVKM. CDR3 in amino acids: CASSSFNPRAGVGI.

V is TRBV6-4 and J is TRBJ2-1; the D gene is possibly TRBD1 (5 bases). Trimming left V 3 bases short and J 9 bases short, with 12 bases between. The CDR3 is 13 amino acids. The germline V gene encodes CDR1 MRHNA and CDR2 SNTAGT. CDR3 in amino acids: CASSDVGQGEQFF. The CDR3 region has the DNA TGTGCCAGCAGTGATGTCGGTCAGGGTGAGCAGTTCTTC.

This clone was recorded only once. The chain has TRBV10-1 and TRBJ2-7, with 9 bases aligning to TRBD2. The V gene's germline CDR1 is WNHNN and CDR2 SYGVQD (reference sequence). The ends lost 2 bases at V and 0 bases at J; junction bases unmatched: 11. The CDR3 spans 18 residues. This CDR3 is CASSERWVAGVSSYEQYF. The CDR3 nucleotides read TGCGCCAGCAGTGAGCGGTGGGTAGCGGGGGTCAGCTCCTACGAGCAGTACTTC.

This rearrangement joins TRBV5-4 to TRBJ1-3; 10 bases line up with TRBD1. Germline V gene lookup returns CDR1 SGHNT and CDR2 YYREEE (reference sequence). Trimming at V came to 4 bases and at J to 0 bases, leaving 4 bases not matched to a gene. The CDR3 sequence is 16 residues long. The CDR3 DNA reads as TGTGCCAGCAGCCCTGGGACAGGGGACTCTGGAAACACCATATATTTT. This codes for CASSPGTGDSGNTIYF.

The chain joins TRBV5-1 to TRBJ2-6, with D hard to call. V shed 9 bases and J shed 4 bases, with 17 bases lying between them. This CDR3 comprises 15 residues. From germline, CDR1 is SGHRS and CDR2 YFSETQ. CDR3 in amino acids: CATSSQLPGANVLTF. Here the CDR3 DNA reads TGCGCCACGTCCTCCCAACTGCCCGGGGCCAACGTCCTGACTTTC.

This CDR3 reads CASRWGQGVGYTF. The DNA for the CDR3 is TGTGCCAGCAGATGGGGACAGGGGGTTGGCTACACCTTC. The chain links TRBV6-5 to TRBJ1-2; 11 bases match TRBD1. The CDR3 loop spans 13 amino acids. Looked up from germline, CDR1 is MNHEY and CDR2 is SVGAGI. V shed 6 bases, J shed 7 bases, and the junction held 4 bases outside the gene matches.

The chain combines TRBV27 with TRBJ2-1; D not certain. The V and J ends lost 0 bases and 0 bases respectively, with 12 bases between them. Looked up from germline, CDR1 is MNHEY and CDR2 is SMNVEV (reference sequence). There are 17 residues in the CDR3. The CDR3 is CASSLSPALFSYNEQFF. The CDR3, as DNA: TGTGCCAGCAGTTTATCTCCAGCGTTGTTCTCCTACAATGAGCAGTTCTTC.

The V gene is TRBV28, the J gene TRBJ1-2, with D possibly matching TRBD1 (5 bases). V was trimmed by 6 bases and J by 6 bases, leaving 11 bases between them. CDR3 length: 12 residues. CDR1 and CDR2 from the germline V gene are MDHEN and SYDVKM. CDR3 bases: TGTGCCAGCAGAAGCCAGGGTGATGGCTACACCTTC. It specifies CASRSQGDGYTF.

V gene TRBV7-3 combines with J gene TRBJ1-1, with a weak D call TRBD1 (5 bases). With 5 bases removed from V and 2 bases from J, the gap between germline ends came to 9 bases. There are 13 residues in the CDR3. Germline values: CDR1 SGHTA, CDR2 FQGTGA. Here the CDR3 DNA reads TGTGCCAGCAGCCAACAGGAAAACACTGAAGCTTTCTTT. Its protein product is CASSQQENTEAFF.

The rearrangement links TRBV6-5 to TRBJ1-1, with D tentatively TRBD1 (5 bases). The CDR3 is 14 amino acids. The V gene's germline CDR1 is MNHEY and CDR2 SVGAGI. Deletions cut 3 bases from V and 4 bases from J, with 12 bases between. The CDR3 loop reads CASSYQTESTEAFF. Here the CDR3 DNA reads TGTGCCAGCAGTTATCAGACAGAAAGCACTGAAGCTTTCTTT.

This chain uses TRBV7-9 with TRBJ2-1, with a possible D match to TRBD2 (5 bases). V shed 1 base and J shed 8 bases, with 9 bases lying between them. From germline, CDR1 is SEHNR and CDR2 FQNEAQ (reference sequence). This CDR3 is built from 13 residues. The CDR3 region is CASSLGGSHEQFF. Here the CDR3 DNA reads TGTGCCAGCAGCTTAGGAGGGAGCCATGAGCAGTTCTTC.

This rearrangement joins TRBV7-2 to TRBJ2-7, with 9 bases identical to TRBD1. Germline values: CDR1 SGHTA, CDR2 FQGNSA. The CDR3 runs 14 residues. The ends lost 5 bases at V and 4 bases at J; junction bases unmatched: 6. As DNA, the CDR3 is TGTGCCAGCAGCATCCTGACAGGGGGTTACGAGCAGTACTTC. Its translation: CASSILTGGYEQYF.

CDR3 nucleotides: TGCGCCAGCAGCCCCGGACAGGGGGCCCCAGATACGCAGTATTTT. Encoded protein: CASSPGQGAPDTQYF. J is TRBJ2-3 and V is TRBV5-1; 11 bases are a match to TRBD1. V lost 4 bases to trimming and J lost 4 bases; unmatched junction nucleotides: 5. CDR3 size: 15 residues. The germline V gene encodes CDR1 SGHRS and CDR2 YFSETQ.

The chain's CDR3 is CASSYQTGGNSPLHF. CDR3 coding DNA: TGTGCCAGCAGCTATCAGACAGGGGGGAATTCACCCCTCCACTTT. V and J are TRBV5-4 and TRBJ1-6, with 9 positions matching TRBD1. Per germline, CDR1 SGHNT and CDR2 YYREEE (reference sequence). This CDR3 region has 15 residues. The V segment lost 3 bases and the J segment 7 bases; nucleotides outside the gene matches: 5. Full variable domain (rest looked up from reference TRBV5-4 and TRBJ1-6): ETGVTQSPTHLIKTRGQQVTLRCSSQSGHNTVSWYQQALGQGPQFIFQYYREEENGRGNFPPRFSGLQFPNYSSELNVNALELDDSALYLCASSYQTGGNSPLHFGNGTRLTVT.

This rearrangement joins TRBV30 to TRBJ1-1, with TRBD1 matching 8 bases. The CDR3 is 13 amino acids. Germline assignment: CDR1 GTSNPN and CDR2 SVGIG (reference sequence). With V trimmed by 5 bases and J by 7 bases, 9 bases remained unmatched. CDR3 in amino acids: CAWDPGQVIEAFF. The CDR3 DNA reads as TGTGCCTGGGATCCGGGACAGGTGATTGAAGCTTTCTTT.

The chain joins TRBV7-9 to TRBJ1-2; 11 nucleotides align to TRBD1. V shed 3 bases and J 8 bases; nucleotides not matched to a gene: 5. Germline V gene sequence: CDR1 SEHNR, CDR2 FQNEAQ (reference sequence). The CDR3 spans 14 residues. The CDR3: CASSFGTGGYGYTF. CDR3 nucleotides: TGTGCCAGCAGCTTCGGGACAGGGGGATACGGCTACACCTTC.

A few counts support this clone. This chain uses TRBV11-2 with TRBJ1-2; D is possibly TRBD1 (5 bases). The CDR3 consists of 15 residues. V lost 5 bases, J lost 0 bases, and 13 bases lay in between. The germline V gene has CDR1 SGHAT and CDR2 FQNNGV. CDR3 residues: CASSPWTTPNYGYTF. The DNA of the CDR3 is TGTGCCAGCAGCCCCTGGACAACTCCTAACTATGGCTACACCTTC. The whole variable domain, remainder taken from reference TRBV11-2 and TRBJ1-2, is EAGVAQSPRYKIIEKRQSVAFWCNPISGHATLYWYQQILGQGPKLLIQFQNNGVVDDSQLPKDRFSAERLKGVDSTLKIQPAKLEDSAVYLCASSPWTTPNYGYTFGSGTRLTVV.

The J gene is TRBJ2-3, the V gene TRBV7-2; a weak D match, TRBD1 (6 bases). CDR1 is SGHTA, CDR2 FQGNSA, per germline. The CDR3 length is 13 residues. Trimming stripped 5 bases from V and 3 bases from J, with 9 bases between. The CDR3 spells CASSPQGTDTQYF. DNA of the CDR3: TGTGCCAGCAGCCCGCAGGGGACAGATACGCAGTATTTT.

The chain uses TRBV9 and TRBJ1-1, with 7 bases identical to TRBD1. CDR3 length: 14 residues. Per germline, CDR1 SGDLS and CDR2 YYNGEE. V lost 6 bases and J lost 0; bases outside the gene matches: 5. The CDR3 sequence: CASKGDRVNTEAFF. CDR3 nucleotides: TGTGCCAGCAAAGGGGACAGAGTGAACACTGAAGCTTTCTTT.

This chain joins TRBV7-9 and TRBJ1-5, with TRBD1 as a possible D gene (5 bases). Germline lookup yields CDR1 SEHNR and CDR2 FQNEAQ (reference sequence). CDR3 size: 16 residues. Trimming removed 1 base at V and 4 bases at J, with 14 bases between. The CDR3 protein is CASSLEVGQGNQPQHF. The CDR3, as DNA: TGTGCCAGCAGCTTAGAGGTGGGGCAGGGTAATCAGCCCCAGCATTTT.

The chain uses TRBV19 and TRBJ1-2; TRBD1 agrees at 9 bases. There are 14 residues in the CDR3. V was pared by 3 bases and J by 2 bases, with 1 base of the junction left unmatched. CDR1 LNHDA and CDR2 SQIVND come from the germline V gene (reference sequence). This CDR3 reads CASSIGTGNYGYTF. CDR3 in DNA: TGTGCCAGTAGTATTGGGACAGGGAACTATGGCTACACCTTC. Looking up the rest from reference TRBV19 and TRBJ1-2 gives the full variable domain: DGGITQSPKYLFRKEGQNVTLSCEQNLNHDAMYWYRQDPGQGLRLIYYSQIVNDFQKGDIAEGYSVSREKKESFPLTVTSAQKNPTAFYLCASSIGTGNYGYTFGSGTRLTVV.

The rearrangement uses TRBV10-1 and TRBJ2-3; D not certain. Trimming left V 1 base short and J 5 bases short, with 4 bases between. The CDR3 covers 12 residues. Germline CDR1 WNHNN, CDR2 SYGVQD (reference sequence). CDR3 in DNA: TGCGCCAGCAGTGAGTACGGAGATACGCAGTATTTT. This encodes CASSEYGDTQYF.

Here the CDR3 DNA reads TGTGCCAGCAGCCCCAGCGGGAGTTCATACGAGCAGTACTTC. Its protein product is CASSPSGSSYEQYF. The chain recombines TRBV7-9 with TRBJ2-7; 8 bases are shared with TRBD2. The CDR3 totals 14 residues. Germline lookup yields CDR1 SEHNR and CDR2 FQNEAQ (reference sequence). J lost 4 bases, V lost 5 bases, and 7 bases had no gene match. The entire variable domain, with the rest obtained from reference TRBV7-9 and TRBJ2-7, is as follows: DTGVSQNPRHKITKRGQNVTFRCDPISEHNRLYWYRQTLGQGPEFLTYFQNEAQLEKSRLLSDRFSAERPKGSFSTLEIQRTEQGDSAMYLCASSPSGSSYEQYFGPGTRLTVT.

The chain links TRBV7-2 to TRBJ2-7; 7 bases map to TRBD2. The germline gives CDR1 SGHTA, CDR2 FQGNSA. V shed 5 bases, J shed 0 bases, and the junction held 4 bases outside the gene matches. The CDR3 loop spans 14 amino acids. Written as DNA, the CDR3 is TGTGCCAGCAGCACCCGGGACTACTCCTACGAGCAGTACTTC. It yields the protein CASSTRDYSYEQYF. Variable domain in full (rest from reference TRBV7-2 and TRBJ2-7): GAGVSQSPSNKVTEKGKDVELRCDPISGHTALYWYRQSLGQGLEFLIYFQGNSAPDKSGLPSDRFSAERTGGSVSTLTIQRTQQEDSAVYLCASSTRDYSYEQYFGPGTRLTVT.